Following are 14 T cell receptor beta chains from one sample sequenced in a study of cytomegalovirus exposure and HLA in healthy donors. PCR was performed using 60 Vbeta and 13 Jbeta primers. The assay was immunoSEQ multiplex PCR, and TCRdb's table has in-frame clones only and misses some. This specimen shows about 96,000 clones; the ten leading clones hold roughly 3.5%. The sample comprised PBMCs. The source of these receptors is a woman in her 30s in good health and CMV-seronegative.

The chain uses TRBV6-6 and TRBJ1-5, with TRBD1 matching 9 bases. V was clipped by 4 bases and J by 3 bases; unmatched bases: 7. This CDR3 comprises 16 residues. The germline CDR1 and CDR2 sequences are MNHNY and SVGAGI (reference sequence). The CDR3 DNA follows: TGTGCCAGCAGTTTACCCGACAGGGGGAACAATCAGCCCCAGCATTTT. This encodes CASSLPDRGNNQPQHF.

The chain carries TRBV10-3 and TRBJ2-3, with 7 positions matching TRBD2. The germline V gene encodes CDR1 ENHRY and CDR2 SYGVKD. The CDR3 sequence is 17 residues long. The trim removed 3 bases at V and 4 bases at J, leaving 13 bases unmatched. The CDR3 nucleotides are TGTGCCATCAGTGACCCCCCCTTGGGGGAGGGTTCAGATACGCAGTATTTT. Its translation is CAISDPPLGEGSDTQYF.

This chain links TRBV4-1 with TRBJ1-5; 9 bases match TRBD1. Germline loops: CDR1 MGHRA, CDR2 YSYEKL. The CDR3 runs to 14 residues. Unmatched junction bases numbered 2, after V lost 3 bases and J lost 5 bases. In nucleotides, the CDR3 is TGCGCCAGCAGCCAGGGACAGGGAGATCAGCCCCAGCATTTT. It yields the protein CASSQGQGDQPQHF.

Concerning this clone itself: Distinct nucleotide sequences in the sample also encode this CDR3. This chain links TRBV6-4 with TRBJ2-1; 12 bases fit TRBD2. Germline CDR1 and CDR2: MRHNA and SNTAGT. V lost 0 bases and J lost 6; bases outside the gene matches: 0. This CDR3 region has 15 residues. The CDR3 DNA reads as TGTGCCAGCAGTGACTCGACTAGCGGGAGCAATGAGCAGTTCTTC. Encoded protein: CASSDSTSGSNEQFF.

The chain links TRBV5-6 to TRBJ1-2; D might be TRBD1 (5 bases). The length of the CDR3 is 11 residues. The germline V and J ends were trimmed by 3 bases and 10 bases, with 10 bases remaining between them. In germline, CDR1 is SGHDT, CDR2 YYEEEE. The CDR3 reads CASSSRDSYTF. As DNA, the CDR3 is TGTGCCAGCAGCTCCAGGGATTCCTACACCTTC.

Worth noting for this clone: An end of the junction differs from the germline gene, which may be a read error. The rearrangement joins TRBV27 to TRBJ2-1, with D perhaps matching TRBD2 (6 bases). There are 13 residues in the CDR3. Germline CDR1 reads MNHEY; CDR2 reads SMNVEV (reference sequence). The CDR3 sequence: CASTGGTYSEQFF. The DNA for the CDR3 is TGTGCCAGCACCGGCGGGACGTACAGTGAGCAGTTCTTC.

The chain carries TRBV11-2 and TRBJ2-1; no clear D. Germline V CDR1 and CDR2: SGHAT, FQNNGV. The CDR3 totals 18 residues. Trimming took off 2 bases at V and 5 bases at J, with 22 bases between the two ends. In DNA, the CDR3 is TGTGCCAGCAGCTTACGGTGGTACGCCCGAAATCAAAACAATGAGCAGTTCTTC. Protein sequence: CASSLRWYARNQNNEQFF.

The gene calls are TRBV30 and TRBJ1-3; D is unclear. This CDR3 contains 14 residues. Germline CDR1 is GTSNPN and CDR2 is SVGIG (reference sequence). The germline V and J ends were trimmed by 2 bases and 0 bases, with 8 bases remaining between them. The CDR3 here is CAWSLTVSGNTIYF. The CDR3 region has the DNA TGTGCCTGGAGTCTAACAGTCTCTGGAAACACCATATATTTT. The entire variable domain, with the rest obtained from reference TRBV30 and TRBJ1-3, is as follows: SQTIHQWPATLVQPVGSPLSLECTVEGTSNPNLYWYRQAAGRGLQLLFYSVGIGQISSEVPQNLSASRPQDRQFILSSKKLLLSDSGFYLCAWSLTVSGNTIYFGEGSWLTVV.

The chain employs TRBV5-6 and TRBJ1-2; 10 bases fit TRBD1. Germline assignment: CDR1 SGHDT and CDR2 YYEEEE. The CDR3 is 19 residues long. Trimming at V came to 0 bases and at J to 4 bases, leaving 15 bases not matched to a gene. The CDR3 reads CASSLGAGTGAHSVYGYTF. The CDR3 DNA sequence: TGTGCCAGCAGCTTGGGGGCCGGGACAGGGGCCCATAGCGTCTATGGCTACACCTTC.

The CDR3 coding sequence is TGTGCCAGCAGTCCAGGGACTCAGGAAAAACTGTTTTTT. This sequence encodes CASSPGTQEKLFF. V is TRBV6-6 and J is TRBJ1-4; TRBD1 might be the D (5 bases). CDR3 size: 13 residues. Trimming shortened V by 5 bases and J by 8 bases, and 12 bases separated the two germline ends. The germline V gene encodes CDR1 MNHNY and CDR2 SVGAGI (reference sequence).

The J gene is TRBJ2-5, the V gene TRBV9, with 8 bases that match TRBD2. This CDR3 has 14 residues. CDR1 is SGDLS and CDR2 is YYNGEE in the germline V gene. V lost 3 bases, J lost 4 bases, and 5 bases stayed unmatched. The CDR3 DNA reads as TGTGCCAGCAGCGCCTCCGGGACTAGAGAGACCCAGTACTTC. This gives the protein CASSASGTRETQYF. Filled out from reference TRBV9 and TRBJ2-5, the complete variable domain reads DSGVTQTPKHLITATGQRVTLRCSPRSGDLSVYWYQQSLDQGLQFLIQYYNGEERAKGNILERFSAQQFPDLHSELNLSSLELGDSALYFCASSASGTRETQYFGPGTRLLVL.

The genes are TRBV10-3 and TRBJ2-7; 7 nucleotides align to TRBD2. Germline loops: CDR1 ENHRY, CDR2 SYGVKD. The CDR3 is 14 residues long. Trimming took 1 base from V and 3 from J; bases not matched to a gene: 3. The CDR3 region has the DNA TGTGCCATCAGTGAGTACCGGGAGGTCTACGAGCAGTACTTC. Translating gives CAISEYREVYEQYF.

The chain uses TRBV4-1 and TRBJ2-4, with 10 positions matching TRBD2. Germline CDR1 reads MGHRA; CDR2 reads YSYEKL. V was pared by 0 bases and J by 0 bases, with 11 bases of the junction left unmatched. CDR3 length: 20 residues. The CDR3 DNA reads TGCGCCAGCAGCCAAGACCCCCGAATAGCGGGGGGTTTAGCCAAAAACATTCAGTACTTC. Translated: CASSQDPRIAGGLAKNIQYF.

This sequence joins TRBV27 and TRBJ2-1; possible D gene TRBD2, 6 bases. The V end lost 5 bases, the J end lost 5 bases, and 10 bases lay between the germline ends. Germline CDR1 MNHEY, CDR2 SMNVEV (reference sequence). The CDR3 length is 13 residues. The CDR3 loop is CASSVGTHNEQFF. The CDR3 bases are TGTGCCAGCAGTGTCGGGACTCACAATGAGCAGTTCTTC.